This TCR beta chain stems from a study of metastatic and nonmetastatic thyroid tumors. Whole-study findings and limits: Relative to benign nodules, malignant thyroid tumors were reportedly characterized by significantly elevated TCR beta diversity in blood and tumor.

Trimming removed 6 bases from V and 6 bases from J, with 9 bases in between. CDR1 is LNHDA, CDR2 SQIVND, per germline (reference sequence). This CDR3 is 11 amino acids long. TCRdb re-called the PCR reads through MiXCR. Found here are 25,000 to 35,000 clones, about 18% of them singletons; the top ten hold more than 4%. Each patient went into thyroid surgery without having received any treatment. Concerning this clone: Antigen specificity is unknown.

This clonotype was sampled from a female donor with papillary thyroid cancer or a benign thyroid nodule (not recorded which). Some clones in this sample may be carry-over from other donors' samples. Material for sequencing was blood. The chain recombines TRBV19 with TRBJ2-7, with a weak D call TRBD2 (6 bases). The CDR3 region is CASRSGGEQYF. The CDR3 coding sequence is TGTGCCAGTAGATCCGGGGGCGAGCAGTACTTC.